The TCR beta chain described here comes from a study of early T cells in non-severe SARS-CoV-2 infection. V was shortened by 6 bases and J by 3 bases, with 8 bases between the two germline ends. Germline CDR1 is SGHVS and CDR2 is FNYEAQ. This CDR3 comprises 12 residues. Unique molecular identifier tags were affixed to discrete cDNA molecules. TCRdb reanalysed the 5' RACE reads using MiXCR and keeps one entry per CDR3 protein. This table holds tens of thousands of distinct CDR3 sequences, under 10% found once. Many counts were recorded for this clonotype. The sequencing input was whole blood. This clonotype was obtained from an adult who was a healthcare worker with PCR-confirmed SARS-CoV-2 infection or an uninfected control (not recorded which). V and J are TRBV7-6 and TRBJ2-5, with D unresolved. The CDR3 sequence is CASRSLEETQYF. The CDR3 DNA reads as TGTGCCAGCAGAAGTCTAGAAGAGACCCAGTACTTC.